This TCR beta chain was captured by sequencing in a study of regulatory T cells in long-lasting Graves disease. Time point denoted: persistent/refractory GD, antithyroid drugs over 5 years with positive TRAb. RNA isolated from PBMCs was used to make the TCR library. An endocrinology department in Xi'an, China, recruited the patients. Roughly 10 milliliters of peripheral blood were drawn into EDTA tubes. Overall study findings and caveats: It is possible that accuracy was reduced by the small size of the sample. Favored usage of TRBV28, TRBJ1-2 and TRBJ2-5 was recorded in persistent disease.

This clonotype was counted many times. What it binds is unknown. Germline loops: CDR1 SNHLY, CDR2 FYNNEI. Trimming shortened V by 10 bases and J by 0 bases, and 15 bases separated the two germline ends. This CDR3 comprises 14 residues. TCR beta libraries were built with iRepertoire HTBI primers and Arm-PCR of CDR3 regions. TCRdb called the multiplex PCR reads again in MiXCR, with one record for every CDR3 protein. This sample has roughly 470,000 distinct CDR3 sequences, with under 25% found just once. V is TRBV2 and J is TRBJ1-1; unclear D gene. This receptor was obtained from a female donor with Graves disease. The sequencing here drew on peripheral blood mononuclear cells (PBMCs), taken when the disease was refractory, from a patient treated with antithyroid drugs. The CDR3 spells CAIPEEGMNTEAFF. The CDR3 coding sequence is TGTGCCATCCCGGAGGAGGGAATGAACACTGAAGCTTTCTTT.